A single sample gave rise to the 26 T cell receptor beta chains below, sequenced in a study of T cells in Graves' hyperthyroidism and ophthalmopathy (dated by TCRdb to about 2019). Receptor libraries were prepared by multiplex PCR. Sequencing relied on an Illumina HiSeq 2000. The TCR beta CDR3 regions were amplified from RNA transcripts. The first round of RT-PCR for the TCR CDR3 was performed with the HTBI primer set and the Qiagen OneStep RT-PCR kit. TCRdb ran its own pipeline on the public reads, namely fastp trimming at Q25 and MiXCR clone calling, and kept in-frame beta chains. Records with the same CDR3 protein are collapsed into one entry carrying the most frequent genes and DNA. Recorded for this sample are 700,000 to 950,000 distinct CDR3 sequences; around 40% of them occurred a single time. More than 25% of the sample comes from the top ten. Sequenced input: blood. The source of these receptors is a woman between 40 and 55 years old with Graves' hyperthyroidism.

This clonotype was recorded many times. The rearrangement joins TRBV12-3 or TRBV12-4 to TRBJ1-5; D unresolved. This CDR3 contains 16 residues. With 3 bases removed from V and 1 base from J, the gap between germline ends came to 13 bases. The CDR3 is CASSFMRALSNQPQHF. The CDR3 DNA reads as TGTGCCAGCAGTTTCATGCGGGCTTTGAGCAATCAGCCCCAGCATTTT.

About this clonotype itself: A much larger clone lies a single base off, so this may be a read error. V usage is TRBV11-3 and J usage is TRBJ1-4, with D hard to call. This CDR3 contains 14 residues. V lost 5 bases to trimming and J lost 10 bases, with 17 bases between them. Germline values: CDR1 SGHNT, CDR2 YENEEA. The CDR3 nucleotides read TGTGCCAGCAGCCAACGGCAGCAGGATGGAAAACTGTTTTTT. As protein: CASSQRQQDGKLFF.

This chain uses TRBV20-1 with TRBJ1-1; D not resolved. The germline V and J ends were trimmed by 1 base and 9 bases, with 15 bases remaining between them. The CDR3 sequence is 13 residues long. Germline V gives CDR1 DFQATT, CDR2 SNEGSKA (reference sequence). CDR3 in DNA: TGCAGTGCTAGAGGAGGGCATCTAGTTAAAGCTTTCTTT. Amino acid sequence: CSARGGHLVKAFF.

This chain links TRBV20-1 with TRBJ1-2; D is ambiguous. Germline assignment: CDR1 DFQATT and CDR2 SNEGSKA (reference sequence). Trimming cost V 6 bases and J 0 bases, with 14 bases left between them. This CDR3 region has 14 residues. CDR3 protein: CSALPSSANYGYTF. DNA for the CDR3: TGCAGTGCCCTCCCCAGTTCCGCTAACTATGGCTACACCTTC.

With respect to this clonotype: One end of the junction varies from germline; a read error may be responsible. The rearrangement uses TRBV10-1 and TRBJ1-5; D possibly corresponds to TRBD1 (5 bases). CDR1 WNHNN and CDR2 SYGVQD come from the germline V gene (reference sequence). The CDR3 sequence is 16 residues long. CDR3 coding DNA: TGCGCCAGCAGTGATGTAGCGGGGGGTTACAATGAGCCCCAGCATTTT. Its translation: CASSDVAGGYNEPQHF.

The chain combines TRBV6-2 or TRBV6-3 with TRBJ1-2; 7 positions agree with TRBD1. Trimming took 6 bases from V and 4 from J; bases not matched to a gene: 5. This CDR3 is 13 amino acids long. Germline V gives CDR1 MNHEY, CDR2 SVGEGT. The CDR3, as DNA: TGTGCCAGCAGACTGGACAGGCGCTATGGCTACACCTTC. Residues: CASRLDRRYGYTF.

CDR3 nucleotides: TGTGCCAGACCCCGCCCCGGCGGGTATGGCTACACCTTC. It is translated as CARPRPGGYGYTF. The rearrangement uses TRBV9 and TRBJ1-2; D remains ambiguous. This CDR3 contains 13 residues. The germline CDR1 and CDR2 sequences are SGDLS and YYNGEE. Between the trimmed V and J ends, which lost 8 bases and 5 bases, there was a span of 16 bases.

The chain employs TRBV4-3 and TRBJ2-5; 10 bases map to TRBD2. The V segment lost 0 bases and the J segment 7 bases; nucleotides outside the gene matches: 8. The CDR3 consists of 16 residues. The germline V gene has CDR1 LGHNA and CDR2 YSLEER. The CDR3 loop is CASSQDQASGSGTQYF. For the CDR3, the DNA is TGCGCCAGCAGCCAAGATCAAGCTAGCGGGAGCGGGACCCAGTACTTC.

The CDR3 spells CASRNTAGQLGSYEQYF. As DNA, the CDR3 is TGTGCCAGCAGGAATACAGCGGGACAGTTGGGATCCTACGAGCAGTACTTC. The gene calls are TRBV6-6 and TRBJ2-7, with D possibly called TRBD1 or TRBD2 (7 bases each). The V gene's germline CDR1 is MNHNY and CDR2 SVGAGI (reference sequence). CDR3 length: 17 residues. Trimming cost V 6 bases and J 1 base, with 22 bases left between them.

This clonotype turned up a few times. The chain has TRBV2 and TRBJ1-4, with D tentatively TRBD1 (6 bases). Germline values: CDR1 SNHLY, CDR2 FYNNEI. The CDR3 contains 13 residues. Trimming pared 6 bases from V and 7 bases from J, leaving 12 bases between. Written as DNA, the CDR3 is TGTGCCAGCAGAAGCGACAGGATTGAAAAACTGTTTTTT. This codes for CASRSDRIEKLFF.

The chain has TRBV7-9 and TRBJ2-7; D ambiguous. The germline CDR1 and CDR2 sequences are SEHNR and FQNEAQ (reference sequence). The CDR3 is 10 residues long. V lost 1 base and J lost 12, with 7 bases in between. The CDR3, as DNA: TGTGCCAGCAGCTTAGTAGGGCGGTACTTC. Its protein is CASSLVGRYF.

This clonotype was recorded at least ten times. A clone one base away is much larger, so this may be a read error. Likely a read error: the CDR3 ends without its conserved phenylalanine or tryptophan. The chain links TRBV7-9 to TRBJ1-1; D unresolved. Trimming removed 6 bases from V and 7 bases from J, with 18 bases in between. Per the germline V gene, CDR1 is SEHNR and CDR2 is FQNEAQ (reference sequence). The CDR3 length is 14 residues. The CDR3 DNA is TGTGCCAGCAGATCAGTCCCCAGAGCCAGTGAAGCTTTCTCT. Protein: CASRSVPRASEAFS.

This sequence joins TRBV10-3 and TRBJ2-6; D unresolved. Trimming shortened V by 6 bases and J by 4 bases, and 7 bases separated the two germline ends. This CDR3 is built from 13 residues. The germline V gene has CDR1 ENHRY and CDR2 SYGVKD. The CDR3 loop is CAISSTGANVLTF. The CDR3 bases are TGTGCCATCAGCTCCACCGGGGCCAACGTCCTGACTTTC.

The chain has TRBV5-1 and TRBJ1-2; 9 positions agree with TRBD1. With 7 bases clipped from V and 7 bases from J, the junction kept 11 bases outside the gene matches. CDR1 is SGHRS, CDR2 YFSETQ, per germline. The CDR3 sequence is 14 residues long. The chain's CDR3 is CASSRQGVSAGYTF. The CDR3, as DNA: TGCGCCAGCTCCCGACAGGGGGTATCGGCTGGCTACACCTTC.

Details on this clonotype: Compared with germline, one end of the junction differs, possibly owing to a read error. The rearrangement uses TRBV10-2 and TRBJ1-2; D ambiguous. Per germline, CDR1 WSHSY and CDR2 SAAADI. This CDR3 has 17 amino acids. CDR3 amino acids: CASSQDRGALWIYGYTF. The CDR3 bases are TGTGCCAGCAGCCAAGATCGGGGAGCGCTGTGGATCTATGGCTACACCTTC.

CDR3 bases: TGCGCCAGCAGCAGGACAGGGTTATACACCGGGGAGCTGTTTTTT. Translating gives CASSRTGLYTGELFF. The chain is built from TRBV5-1 and TRBJ2-2; 8 nucleotides align to TRBD1. Trimming removed 4 bases from V and 3 bases from J; junction bases left unmatched: 5. The CDR3 is 15 residues long. Germline CDR1 is SGHRS and CDR2 is YFSETQ.

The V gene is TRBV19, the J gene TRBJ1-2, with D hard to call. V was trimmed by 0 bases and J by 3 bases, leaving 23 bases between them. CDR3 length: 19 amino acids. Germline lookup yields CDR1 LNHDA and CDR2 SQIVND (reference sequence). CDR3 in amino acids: CASSIDQVKGPWAHYGYTF. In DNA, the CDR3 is TGTGCCAGTAGTATAGATCAGGTCAAAGGGCCTTGGGCCCACTATGGCTACACCTTC.

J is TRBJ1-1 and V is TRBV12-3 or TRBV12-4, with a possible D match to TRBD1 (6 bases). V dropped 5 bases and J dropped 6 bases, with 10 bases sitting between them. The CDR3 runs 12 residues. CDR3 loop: CASSKGGPEAFF. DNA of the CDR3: TGTGCCAGCAGTAAGGGGGGTCCTGAAGCTTTCTTT.

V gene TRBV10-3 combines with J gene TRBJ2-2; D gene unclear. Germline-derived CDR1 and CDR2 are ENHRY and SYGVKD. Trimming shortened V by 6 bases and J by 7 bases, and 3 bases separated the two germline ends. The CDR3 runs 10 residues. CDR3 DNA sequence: TGTGCCATCAGGGACGGGGAGCTGTTTTTT. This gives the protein CAIRDGELFF.

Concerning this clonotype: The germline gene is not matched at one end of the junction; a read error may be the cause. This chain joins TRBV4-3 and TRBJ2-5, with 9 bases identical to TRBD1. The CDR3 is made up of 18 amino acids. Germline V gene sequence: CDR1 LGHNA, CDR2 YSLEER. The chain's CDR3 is CTSSQDDGGQGKPATQYF. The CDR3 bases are TGCACCAGCAGCCAAGATGATGGGGGACAGGGAAAACCTGCGACCCAGTACTTC.

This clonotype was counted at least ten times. DNA for the CDR3: TGTGCCAGCAGTTTCTCGGATGAGACCCAGTACTTC. This translates into CASSFSDETQYF. The chain joins TRBV12-3 or TRBV12-4 to TRBJ2-5; no firm D call. V lost 3 bases and J 5 bases, leaving 7 bases between the germline ends. The CDR3 has 12 amino acids.

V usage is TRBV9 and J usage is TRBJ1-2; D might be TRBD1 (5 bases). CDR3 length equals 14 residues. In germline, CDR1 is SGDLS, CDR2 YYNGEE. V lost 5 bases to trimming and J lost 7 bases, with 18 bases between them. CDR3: CASSKSTESTGYTF. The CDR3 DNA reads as TGTGCCAGCAGTAAATCGACAGAGTCTACTGGCTACACCTTC.

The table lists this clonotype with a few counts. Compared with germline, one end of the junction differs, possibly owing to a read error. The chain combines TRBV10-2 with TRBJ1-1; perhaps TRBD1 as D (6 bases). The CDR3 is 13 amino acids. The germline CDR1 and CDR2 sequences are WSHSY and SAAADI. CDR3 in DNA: TGTGCCAGCGAGCTGGGACAGAACACTGAAGCTTTCTTT. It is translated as CASELGQNTEAFF.

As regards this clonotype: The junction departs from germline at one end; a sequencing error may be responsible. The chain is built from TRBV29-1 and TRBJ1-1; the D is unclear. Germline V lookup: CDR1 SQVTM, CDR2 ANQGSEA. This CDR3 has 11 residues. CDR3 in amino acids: CSVEITADAFF. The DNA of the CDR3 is TGCAGCGTTGAAATAACGGCTGACGCTTTCTTT. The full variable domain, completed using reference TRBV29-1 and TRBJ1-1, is SAVISQKPSRDICQRGTSLTIQCQVDSQVTMMFWYRQQPGQSLTLIATANQGSEATYESGFVIDKFPISRPNLTFSTLTVSNMSPEDSSIYLCSVEITADAFFGQGTRLTVV.

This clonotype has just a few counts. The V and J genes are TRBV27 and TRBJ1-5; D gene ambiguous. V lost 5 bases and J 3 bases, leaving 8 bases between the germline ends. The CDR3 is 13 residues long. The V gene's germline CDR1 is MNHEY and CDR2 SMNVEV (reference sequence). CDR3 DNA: TGTGCCAGCAGTATTGACTACAATCAGCCCCAGCATTTT. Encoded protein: CASSIDYNQPQHF.

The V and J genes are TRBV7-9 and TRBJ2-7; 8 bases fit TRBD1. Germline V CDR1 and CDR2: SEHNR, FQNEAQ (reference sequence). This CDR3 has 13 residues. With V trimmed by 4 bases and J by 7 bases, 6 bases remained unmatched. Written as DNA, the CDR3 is TGTGCCAGCAGCTACGGGACAGGAACAGAGCAGTACTTC. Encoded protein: CASSYGTGTEQYF.